The clone carrying this TCR beta chain occurred a few times. The antigen is not known. This entry belongs to a study of neurological immune-mediated disorders. The unsorted libraries originated from 2 million PBMCs that had been stored at -80 C. This CDR3 contains 14 residues. The V gene's germline CDR1 is SGHVS and CDR2 FQNEAQ. Between the trimmed V and J ends, which lost 7 bases and 5 bases, there was a span of 14 bases. 5'RACE employing 10-nucleotide random UMIs yielded the cDNA. Each CDR3 protein is one row after TCRdb ran MiXCR on the 5' RACE reads. The sample has tens of thousands of distinct CDR3 sequences, 9.4% seen once; the top ten hold 1.5% to 2%. Study findings and constraints: HTLV-1-associated myelopathy displayed the greatest TCR clonal expansion, and multiple sclerosis exhibited the smallest, lower than that of healthy controls. The study found no CDR3 amino acid sequences shared by expanded clones across subjects, suggesting private repertoires in all groups.

The sequenced sample was PBMCs. This chain links TRBV7-8 with TRBJ2-2; D gene uncertain. The clonotype originates from a man in his fifties or sixties in good health. Here the CDR3 DNA reads TGTGCCAGCAACCTGCACCTAGGGACCGGGGAGCTGTTTTTT. Protein: CASNLHLGTGELFF.